The sequence of this T cell receptor beta chain was determined in a study of technical replicates of blood from several donors. Profiled with immunoSEQ multiplex PCR; TCRdb holds only in-frame clones, not every one. The table includes under 75,000 clones, roughly 92% detected once. This sequence was found in a human donor in good health. Some clones in this sample may be carry-over from other donors' samples. The sequencing sample was made of PBMCs.

The CDR3, as DNA: TGTGCCAGCAGCTTCTCACAACAGGGGGCTGGGTCACCCCTCCACTTT. Its translation is CASSFSQQGAGSPLHF. V is TRBV5-5 and J is TRBJ1-6, with TRBD1 matching 9 bases. After removal of 2 bases from V and 10 bases from J, the junction contained 10 bases not matched to a gene. The CDR3 has 16 residues. Germline CDR1 and CDR2: SGHKS and YYEKEE (reference sequence).